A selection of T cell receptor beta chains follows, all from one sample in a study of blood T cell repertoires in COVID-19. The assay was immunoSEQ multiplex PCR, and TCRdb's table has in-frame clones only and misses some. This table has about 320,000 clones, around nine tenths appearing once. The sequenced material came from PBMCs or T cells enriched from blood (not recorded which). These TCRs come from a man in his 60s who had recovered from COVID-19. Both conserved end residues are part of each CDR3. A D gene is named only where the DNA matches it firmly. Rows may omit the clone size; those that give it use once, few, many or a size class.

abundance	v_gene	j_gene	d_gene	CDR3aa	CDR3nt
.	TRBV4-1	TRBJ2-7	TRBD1	CASRSYPGTGEIYEQYF	TGCGCCAGCAGAAGCTACCCAGGGACAGGAGAAATCTACGAGCAGTACTTC
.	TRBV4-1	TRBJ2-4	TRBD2	CASSPRGTSGSRAKNIQYF	TGCGCCAGCAGCCCTAGGGGCACTAGCGGGAGTAGAGCCAAAAACATTCAGTACTTC
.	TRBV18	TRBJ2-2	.	CASSPLRQGNTGELFF	TGTGCCAGCTCACCCCTCCGGCAGGGAAACACCGGGGAGCTGTTTTTT
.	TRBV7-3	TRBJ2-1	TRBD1	CASSYLGILGDRAGLASNEQFF	TGTGCCAGCAGCTACCTGGGGATATTGGGGGACAGGGCGGGATTAGCTTCCAATGAGCAGTTCTTC
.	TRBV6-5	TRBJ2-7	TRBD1	CASSLVGQAYEQYF	TGTGCCAGCAGCCTAGTGGGACAGGCCTACGAGCAGTACTTC
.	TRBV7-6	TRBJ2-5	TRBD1	CASSLAVGQGEETQYF	TGTGCCAGCAGCTTAGCGGTTGGACAGGGAGAAGAGACCCAGTACTTC
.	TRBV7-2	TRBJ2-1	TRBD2	CASSRGVAGQYEQFF	TGTGCCAGCAGCCGGGGGGTGGCCGGACAATATGAGCAGTTCTTC
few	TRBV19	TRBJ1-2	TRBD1	CASSPGQHYGYTF	TGTGCCAGTAGTCCGGGACAGCACTATGGCTACACCTTC
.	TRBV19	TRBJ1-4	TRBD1	CASSVGQAGKLFF	TGTGCCAGTAGTGTTGGACAGGCGGGAAAACTGTTTTTT
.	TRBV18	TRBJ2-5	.	CASSPPGRQETQYF	TGTGCCAGCTCCCCCCCCGGCAGGCAAGAGACCCAGTACTTC
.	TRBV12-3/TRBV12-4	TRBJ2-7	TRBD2	CASSLERGGPMYF	TGTGCCAGCAGTTTAGAGCGGGGGGGGCCGATGTACTTC
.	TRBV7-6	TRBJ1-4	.	CASSLVGGALNEKLFF	TGTGCCAGCAGCTTAGTCGGAGGGGCCCTTAATGAAAAACTGTTTTTT
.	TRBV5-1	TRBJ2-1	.	CASSLAQGTVNEQFF	TGCGCCAGCAGCTTGGCCCAGGGTACTGTCAATGAGCAGTTCTTC
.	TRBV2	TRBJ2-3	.	CASGSKAGARGDTQYF	TGTGCCAGCGGCTCTAAGGCGGGGGCTCGCGGAGATACGCAGTATTTT
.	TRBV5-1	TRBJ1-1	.	CASRTPGGRTEAFF	TGCGCCAGCAGGACTCCGGGGGGGAGGACTGAAGCTTTCTTT
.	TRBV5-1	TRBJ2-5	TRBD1	CASSHTGTGGTTQYF	TGCGCCAGCAGCCACACCGGGACAGGGGGAACGACCCAGTACTTC
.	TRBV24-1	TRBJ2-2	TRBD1	CATSDPGGVTGELFF	TGTGCCACCAGTGACCCAGGGGGCGTAACCGGGGAGCTGTTTTTT
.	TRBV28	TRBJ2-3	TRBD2	CASVSGSANTDTQYF	TGTGCCAGCGTTAGCGGGAGCGCCAACACAGATACGCAGTATTTT
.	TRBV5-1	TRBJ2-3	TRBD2	CASSLGWASGDTQYF	TGCGCCAGCAGCTTGGGGTGGGCTAGCGGGGATACGCAGTATTTT
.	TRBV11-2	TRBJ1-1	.	CASSPMGEWNTEAFF	TGTGCCAGCAGCCCCATGGGCGAATGGAACACTGAAGCTTTCTTT
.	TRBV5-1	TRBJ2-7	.	CASSLTSPMREQYF	TGCGCCAGCAGCTTGACTAGCCCCATGAGGGAGCAGTACTTC
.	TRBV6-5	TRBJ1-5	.	CASSYSGGDGNQPQHF	TGTGCCAGCAGTTACTCCGGCGGGGATGGCAATCAGCCCCAGCATTTT
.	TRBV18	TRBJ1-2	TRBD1	CASSPSDRGLGYTF	TGTGCCAGCTCACCATCGGACAGGGGGCTTGGCTACACCTTC
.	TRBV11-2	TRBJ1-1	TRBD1	CASSPRRGLGNTEAFF	TGTGCCAGCAGCCCCCGGAGGGGGCTAGGGAACACTGAAGCTTTCTTT